The 15 T cell receptor beta chains below come from one sample, sequenced in a study of CD8 T cells in ankylosing spondylitis. TCRdb fed the 5' RACE reads into MiXCR, producing one record per CDR3 protein. The sample holds tens of thousands of distinct CDR3 sequences, roughly 11% seen once. Sequenced: blood, either unsorted or a sorted T cell fraction (not recorded which). The receptors derive from a male donor with ankylosing spondylitis or in good health (not recorded which).

This clonotype was counted ten times or more. This chain uses TRBV6-6 with TRBJ2-2; no firm D call. Trimming left V 5 bases short and J 7 bases short, with 11 bases between. There are 13 residues in the CDR3. Germline CDR1 MNHNY, CDR2 SVGAGI (reference sequence). The CDR3 DNA sequence: TGTGCCAGCAGTCCCCGGAGAGGCGGGGAGCTGTTTTTT. This gives the protein CASSPRRGGELFF.

This clonotype occurred a few times. This chain joins TRBV7-8 and TRBJ1-6; D uncertain. CDR1 is SGHVS and CDR2 is FQNEAQ in the germline V gene. The CDR3 runs 14 residues. V shed 5 bases and J shed 1 base, with 6 bases lying between them. The CDR3 spells CASSLGSYNSPLHF. DNA of the CDR3: TGTGCCAGCAGCCTCGGTTCCTATAATTCACCCCTCCACTTT.

There are many counts of this clonotype. V usage is TRBV9 and J usage is TRBJ2-2; D not resolved. The germline CDR1 and CDR2 sequences are SGDLS and YYNGEE. Trimming left V 0 bases short and J 4 bases short, with 13 bases between. The CDR3 contains 16 residues. The CDR3 region is CASSVDRAGPTGELFF. In DNA form, the CDR3 reads TGTGCCAGCAGCGTAGATAGGGCAGGACCCACCGGGGAGCTGTTTTTT.

This clonotype was recorded at least ten times. This chain links TRBV13 with TRBJ2-3; D is unresolved. V was clipped by 4 bases and J by 0 bases, with 17 bases between them. The CDR3 length is 17 residues. Germline V lookup: CDR1 PRHDT, CDR2 FYEKMQ (reference sequence). CDR3 bases: TGTGCCAGCAGCTCCATACCCGACGGCACTAGCACAGATACGCAGTATTTT. This gives the protein CASSSIPDGTSTDTQYF.

This clonotype occurred many times. The chain combines TRBV12-3 or TRBV12-4 with TRBJ1-4; no clear D gene. V was trimmed by 7 bases and J by 8 bases, leaving 11 bases between them. The CDR3 is 12 residues long. CDR3 protein: CASMVEEEKLFF. CDR3 DNA sequence: TGTGCCAGCATGGTCGAGGAGGAAAAACTGTTTTTT.

This clonotype was counted ten times or more. CDR3 region: CASSDAGKETQYF. The DNA of the CDR3 is TGTGCCAGCAGTGATGCGGGGAAGGAGACCCAGTACTTC. V gene TRBV25-1 combines with J gene TRBJ2-5; D may be TRBD2 (6 bases). Germline lookup yields CDR1 MGHDK and CDR2 SYGVNS. This CDR3 has 13 residues. The ends were cut back, 3 bases at V and 5 bases at J, with 10 bases in the middle.

The sample holds one count of this clonotype. The V and J genes are TRBV5-1 and TRBJ1-1; D might be TRBD1 (6 bases). This CDR3 region has 14 residues. Germline V gene data show CDR1 as SGHRS and CDR2 as YFSETQ. With 0 bases removed from V and 5 bases from J, the gap between germline ends came to 11 bases. This CDR3 is CASSLDRVPTEAFF. The CDR3 DNA sequence: TGCGCCAGCAGCTTGGACAGGGTTCCAACTGAAGCTTTCTTT.

This clonotype was seen many times. The chain recombines TRBV12-3 or TRBV12-4 with TRBJ1-5; tentatively, D is TRBD1 (5 bases). Trimming pared 6 bases from V and 0 bases from J, leaving 12 bases between. This CDR3 has 15 amino acids. Here the CDR3 DNA reads TGTGCCAGCAGCCCCGGGGGGGGTAGCAATCAGCCCCAGCATTTT. Protein product: CASSPGGGSNQPQHF.

The sample holds a few counts of this clonotype. The chain joins TRBV12-3 or TRBV12-4 to TRBJ2-1; 11 bases line up with TRBD2. V lost 7 bases, J lost 8 bases, and 10 bases stayed unmatched. The CDR3 contains 15 residues. The CDR3 DNA reads TGTGCCAGCACTACACTAGCGGGGGCGAGGTATGAGCAGTTCTTC. Encoded protein: CASTTLAGARYEQFF.

This clonotype was detected many times. The rearrangement links TRBV3-1 to TRBJ1-5, with D uncertain. Germline V gene data show CDR1 as LGHDT and CDR2 as YNNKEL (reference sequence). The CDR3 is made up of 15 amino acids. Trimming removed 0 bases at V and 5 bases at J, with 11 bases between. The CDR3 region is CASSQDSGYHQPQHF. The DNA of the CDR3 is TGTGCCAGCAGCCAAGATTCGGGTTATCATCAGCCCCAGCATTTT.

This clonotype showed up many times. The V gene is TRBV29-1, the J gene TRBJ2-1; D uncertain. V was shortened by 8 bases and J by 0 bases, with 8 bases between the two germline ends. Germline-derived CDR1 and CDR2 are SQVTM and ANQGSEA. The CDR3 is 12 residues long. The CDR3 loop is CSLAHSYNEQFF. The CDR3 DNA sequence: TGCAGCCTGGCTCACTCCTACAATGAGCAGTTCTTC.

The chain uses TRBV7-2 and TRBJ2-7; D remains unclear. Germline assignment: CDR1 SGHTA and CDR2 FQGNSA. V was clipped by 4 bases and J by 1 base, with 11 bases between them. CDR3 length equals 14 residues. CDR3 coding DNA: TGTGCCAGCAGCTCCAAGTGGGGTTCCTACGAGCAGTACTTC. Protein product: CASSSKWGSYEQYF.

This clonotype was recorded many times. J is TRBJ1-2 and V is TRBV20-1; no clear D. This CDR3 spans 13 amino acids. Germline CDR1 DFQATT, CDR2 SNEGSKA (reference sequence). Trimming cost V 4 bases and J 4 bases, with 13 bases left between them. The CDR3 loop reads CSAKGGIVYGYTF. In nucleotides, the CDR3 is TGCAGTGCTAAGGGCGGGATTGTCTATGGCTACACCTTC.

This clonotype was observed many times. This sequence joins TRBV5-1 and TRBJ1-1, with D possibly TRBD1 on 5 matching bases. This CDR3 region has 13 residues. Germline V lookup: CDR1 SGHRS, CDR2 YFSETQ. Deletions cut 5 bases from V and 1 base from J, with 9 bases between. For the CDR3, the DNA is TGCGCCAGCAGTAACGGACAGAACACTGAAGCTTTCTTT. Protein product: CASSNGQNTEAFF.

As to this clonotype: This could be a read error, since a much larger clone is one nucleotide away. V usage is TRBV5-1 and J usage is TRBJ2-1; 8 nucleotides agree with TRBD1. The CDR3 runs to 13 residues. From germline, CDR1 is SGHRS and CDR2 YFSETQ. CDR3 bases: TGCGTCAGCAGGGAACCGGGACAGGCCGAGCAGTTCTTC. This translates into CVSREPGQAEQFF.